This is a list of T cell receptor beta chains from one sample in a study of CD8 T cells in ankylosing spondylitis. A single record per CDR3 protein comes from TCRdb applying MiXCR to the 5' RACE reads. Seen here are 500,000 to 650,000 distinct CDR3 sequences, under 5.5% observed once, and the top ten hold under 4.5%. Source material: blood, either unsorted or a sorted T cell fraction (not recorded which). These receptors were taken from a male donor with ankylosing spondylitis. The CDR3 runs from the conserved cysteine through the conserved F or W. The order of the fields is clone size, D gene, V gene, J gene, CDR3 DNA, CDR3 protein. A D gene is named only where the DNA matches it firmly. Rows give clone size only sometimes, using once, few, many, or a class for an expanded clone.

few	NA	TRBV5-1	TRBJ1-1	TGCGCCAGCAGCCCACAGGGTTGGGAGAGTGAAGCTTTCTTT	CASSPQGWESEAFF
once	NA	TRBV5-4	TRBJ2-1	TGTGCCAGCAGCTCGATGACAGGCCATTCCTACAATGAGCAGTTCTTC	CASSSMTGHSYNEQFF
many	NA	TRBV6-2/TRBV6-3	TRBJ2-3	TGTGCCAGCAGTTACACAGCGTCTAGCACAGATACGCAGTATTTT	CASSYTASSTDTQYF
NA	TRBD1	TRBV12-3/TRBV12-4	TRBJ1-2	TGTGCCAGCAGGATAAAGACAGGGCACTATGGCTACACCTTC	CASRIKTGHYGYTF
many	NA	TRBV28	TRBJ2-1	TGTGCCAGCAGTTTAAGGTTCAATGAGCAGTTCTTC	CASSLRFNEQFF
many	NA	TRBV27	TRBJ1-6	TGTGCCAGCAACTTCTCCGGGCAGTTTGGACCCCTCCACTTT	CASNFSGQFGPLHF
many	TRBD2	TRBV7-2	TRBJ2-5	TGTGCCAGCAGGCCGACTAGCGGGAGAGTTGAGACCCAGTACTTC	CASRPTSGRVETQYF
many	TRBD2	TRBV5-1	TRBJ2-7	TGCGCCAGCAGCAGCGGGACGGCAGTCTACGAGCAGTACTTC	CASSSGTAVYEQYF
NA	NA	TRBV6-2/TRBV6-3	TRBJ2-2	TGTGCCAGCAGTTACTCGTCGGGGGAGATTAACACCGGGGAGCTGTTTTTT	CASSYSSGEINTGELFF
many	NA	TRBV6-5	TRBJ2-7	TGTGCCAGCGGGACGAGCTCCTACGAGCAGTACTTC	CASGTSSYEQYF
NA	TRBD2	TRBV5-1	TRBJ2-7	TGCGCCAGCAGCTTCGTCCCGTCCACTAGCGGCTTAGCCTACGAGCAGTACTTC	CASSFVPSTSGLAYEQYF
few	TRBD1	TRBV20-1	TRBJ1-5	TGCAGTGCGCGACCGACAGGGGAGAATCAGCCCCAGCATTTT	CSARPTGENQPQHF
many	NA	TRBV29-1	TRBJ2-3	TGCAGCGTTGAGCGGGACACAGATACGCAGTATTTT	CSVERDTDTQYF
many	TRBD1	TRBV15	TRBJ1-3	TGTGCCACCAGCAGTAACAGGGGGCGTTCGGATTTT	CATSSNRGRSDF
many	TRBD1	TRBV7-9	TRBJ2-3	TGTGCCAGCAGGCCGGGACAGATTAGCACAGATACGCAGTATTTT	CASRPGQISTDTQYF
NA	NA	TRBV27	TRBJ2-2	TGTGCCAGCAGTTCCGGGACCTCCTCTACCGGGGAGCTGTTTTTT	CASSSGTSSTGELFF
many	NA	TRBV20-1	TRBJ2-7	TGCAGTGCGCTCCCCCAACGGGGGCCGGAATACGAGCAGTACTTC	CSALPQRGPEYEQYF
many	NA	TRBV20-1	TRBJ2-5	TGCAGTGCTAGGTATAGCGGATGGGGGGAGACCCAGTACTTC	CSARYSGWGETQYF
many	TRBD1	TRBV4-3	TRBJ2-7	TGCGCCAGCAGCCAAAGACAGGGACGGGAGCAGTACTTC	CASSQRQGREQYF
many	TRBD1	TRBV20-1	TRBJ2-5	TGCAGTGCCAGGGAGTGGGACAGCCTCCAAGAGACCCAGTACTTC	CSAREWDSLQETQYF
many	TRBD2	TRBV20-1	TRBJ2-3	TGCAGTGCCGAGCACCGCCTAGCGGGAGAGGTAGATACGCAGTATTTT	CSAEHRLAGEVDTQYF
many	TRBD2	TRBV7-2	TRBJ2-7	TGTGCCAGCAGCTTAGGGCTAGCGGGGGAGAACTTC	CASSLGLAGENF
NA	TRBD2	TRBV5-1	TRBJ2-5	TGCGCCAGCAGCTTGGAGCTAGCGGGAGGTGTGGAGACCCAGTACTTC	CASSLELAGGVETQYF
few	NA	TRBV20-1	TRBJ2-7	TGCAGTGCTAGAGATCCCAGCGAGCCCTACGAGCAGTACTTC	CSARDPSEPYEQYF
NA	NA	TRBV27	TRBJ2-1	TGTGCCAGCAGTTTCGGGTGGGAGCAGTTCTTC	CASSFGWEQFF
many	NA	TRBV5-6	TRBJ2-1	TGTGCCAGCAGCTTGCGGGGACTCCAGGAGCAGTTCTTC	CASSLRGLQEQFF
NA	TRBD2	TRBV20-1	TRBJ2-3	TGCAGTGCCCAAGGACTAGGGAGGCCAGATACGCAGTATTTT	CSAQGLGRPDTQYF
many	NA	TRBV4-3	TRBJ1-4	TGCGCCAGCAGCCAAGGGAGGATTACAGCAACTAATGAAAAACTGTTTTTT	CASSQGRITATNEKLFF
many	TRBD1	TRBV20-1	TRBJ1-1	TGCAGTGCCCCCGGACAGGGGGCTGTTTTCCGAATGAACACTGAAGCTTTCTTT	CSAPGQGAVFRMNTEAFF
many	NA	TRBV7-9	TRBJ2-1	TGTGCCAGCAGCTTAAATGCCCCCCGGCAGTTCTTC	CASSLNAPRQFF
many	NA	TRBV2	TRBJ1-5	TGTGCCAGCAGTGAATCCTCAGGGAGGTTGTATCAGCCCCAGCATTTT	CASSESSGRLYQPQHF
many	NA	TRBV5-1	TRBJ1-2	TGCGCCAGCAGCTTGGAATCCGGCTATGGCTACACCTTC	CASSLESGYGYTF
many	NA	TRBV5-1	TRBJ1-1	TGCGCCAGCAGTTACACTTGGGGGGGAAACACTGAAGCTTTCTTT	CASSYTWGGNTEAFF
few	NA	TRBV11-2	TRBJ1-1	TGTGCCAGCAGCTTAGATGGTAGCTACACTGAAGCTTTCTTT	CASSLDGSYTEAFF
many	NA	TRBV20-1	TRBJ1-6	TGCAGTGCTAGGGGGGCCATGAATTCACCCCTCCACTTT	CSARGAMNSPLHF
many	NA	TRBV9	TRBJ1-1	TGTGCCAGCAGCGTAGGCGCGGTGGAAACTGAAGCTTTCTTT	CASSVGAVETEAFF
many	NA	TRBV4-2	TRBJ1-2	TGTGCCAGCAGCCAAGGCGGGACCAACTATGGCTACACCTTC	CASSQGGTNYGYTF
many	TRBD2	TRBV7-8	TRBJ2-5	TGTGCCAGCAGCTTAGCCCACGGGAGGGAGGGAGAGACCCAGTACTTC	CASSLAHGREGETQYF
many	TRBD1	TRBV29-1	TRBJ2-2	TGCAGCGTCACCGGGACAGGGGACACCGGGGAGCTGTTTTTT	CSVTGTGDTGELFF
NA	NA	TRBV11-2	TRBJ2-2	TGTGCCAGCAGCTTCACCCGACTAGGGTTTAGGCCCGGGGAGCTGTTTTTT	CASSFTRLGFRPGELFF
NA	NA	TRBV6-5	TRBJ1-1	TGTGCCAGCAGTTACTCGTATGTGGTCGGGACTGAAGCTTTCTTT	CASSYSYVVGTEAFF
many	NA	TRBV6-2/TRBV6-3	TRBJ2-7	TGTGCCAGCAGCTCCCGGATGCCTGGGGCCGAGCAGTACTTC	CASSSRMPGAEQYF
many	TRBD1	TRBV29-1	TRBJ1-2	TGCAGCGGAGGGGGCGCGAGCTATGGCTACACCTTC	CSGGGASYGYTF
many	NA	TRBV5-1	TRBJ1-2	TGCGCCAGCAGCGAAAGACCCAACAGCGGCTACACCTTC	CASSERPNSGYTF
NA	NA	TRBV13	TRBJ2-1	TGTGCCAGCAGCTTACGGGGGCATCAAGGGGAGTTCTTC	CASSLRGHQGEFF
many	NA	TRBV20-1	TRBJ1-5	TGCAGTGCTAGAGCCACGGCAGATAATCAGCCCCAGCATTTT	CSARATADNQPQHF
few	TRBD2	TRBV28	TRBJ2-3	TGTGCCAGCAGTTTGGTTGCGGGAGGGAGTGCAGATACGCAGTATTTT	CASSLVAGGSADTQYF
many	NA	TRBV10-3	TRBJ1-5	TGTGCCACCGGCCGTGCAGGAGGCAATCAGCCCCAGCATTTT	CATGRAGGNQPQHF
many	NA	TRBV5-1	TRBJ2-1	TGCGCCAGCAGCCAACCGGAGGGAGGCGATGAGCAGTTCTTC	CASSQPEGGDEQFF
many	NA	TRBV12-3/TRBV12-4	TRBJ1-3	TGTGCCAGCAGTTTGTTGGGACAACCCATATATTTT	CASSLLGQPIYF
many	NA	TRBV4-2	TRBJ2-2	TGTGCCAGCAGCCCTGGGCGTACCGGGGAGCTGTTTTTT	CASSPGRTGELFF